The 18 T cell receptor beta chains presented below share a single source sample, sequenced in a study of blood T cell repertoires in COVID-19. Some clones are missing from TCRdb's copy, which holds only in-frame ones; the method was immunoSEQ multiplex PCR. The data hold roughly 300,000 clones, with 90% observed a single time. Sequencing was done on a sample of peripheral blood. Source of these receptors: a woman aged 30 to 39 with COVID-19, enrolled during active disease.

J is TRBJ2-5 and V is TRBV18; 11 nucleotides line up with TRBD1. Trimming cost V 1 base and J 5 bases; bases outside gene matches: 9. CDR3 length: 17 residues. Germline CDR1 is KGHSH and CDR2 is LQKENI. The CDR3 loop is CASSPRRTGGAQETQYF. CDR3 sequence (DNA): TGTGCCAGCTCACCACGCAGGACAGGGGGCGCACAGGAGACCCAGTACTTC.

The V gene is TRBV4-3, the J gene TRBJ2-4; maybe TRBD1 (6 bases). The CDR3 extends over 15 amino acids. The V end was cut by 6 bases, the J end by 7 bases, with 19 bases between. CDR1 is LGHNA, CDR2 YSLEER, per germline. The CDR3 sequence: CASSPSLGQGNIQYF. Here the CDR3 DNA reads TGCGCCAGCAGTCCTTCCTTGGGGCAGGGGAACATTCAGTACTTC.

The chain carries TRBV2 and TRBJ1-3, with a tentative D call TRBD1 (6 bases). V lost 7 bases and J 3 bases, leaving 22 bases between the germline ends. This CDR3 contains 17 residues. Per germline, CDR1 SNHLY and CDR2 FYNNEI. The CDR3: CASTRFLGGQFGNTIYF. The CDR3 nucleotides read TGTGCCAGCACCCGCTTCCTCGGCGGACAGTTTGGAAACACCATATATTTT.

This CDR3 reads CASSQKGLGLYNEQFF. DNA of the CDR3: TGCGCCAGCAGCCAAAAGGGACTAGGGCTCTACAATGAGCAGTTCTTC. The chain joins TRBV4-1 to TRBJ2-1, with TRBD2 matching over 8 bases. Germline CDR1 MGHRA, CDR2 YSYEKL. V shed 2 bases and J 3 bases; nucleotides not matched to a gene: 6. The CDR3 spans 16 residues.

This clone was recorded once. The chain combines TRBV4-2 with TRBJ1-5, with D tentatively TRBD1 (6 bases). Germline CDR1 LGHNA, CDR2 YNFKEQ. Trimming shortened V by 4 bases and J by 0 bases, and 10 bases separated the two germline ends. The CDR3 runs to 15 residues. The CDR3 nucleotides read TGTGCCAGCAGCCTGGACAGATATAGCAATCAGCCCCAGCATTTT. Protein product: CASSLDRYSNQPQHF.

This clone appeared once. The rearrangement uses TRBV19 and TRBJ1-5, with D tentatively TRBD1 (6 bases). CDR1 and CDR2 (germline): LNHDA, SQIVND (reference sequence). CDR3 size: 16 residues. CDR3 region: CASRSGGAYSNQPQHF. CDR3 coding DNA: TGTGCTTCCCGATCGGGGGGCGCCTATAGCAATCAGCCCCAGCATTTT.

This clone came up once. The rearrangement joins TRBV3-1 (or the pseudogene TRBV3-2) to TRBJ2-7; TRBD1 matches at 8 bases. Germline CDR1 reads LGHDT; CDR2 reads YNNKEL (reference sequence). V gave up 3 bases and J gave up 4 bases; unmatched junction bases: 11. CDR3 size: 16 residues. The CDR3 loop reads CASSQDMDRDPYEQYF. CDR3 nucleotide sequence: TGTGCCAGCAGCCAGGACATGGACAGGGATCCTTACGAGCAGTACTTC.

CDR3: CASSNTGVGSPLHF. CDR3 DNA: TGTGCCAGCAGCAATACAGGGGTAGGTTCACCCCTCCACTTT. The J gene is TRBJ1-6, the V gene TRBV27, with 7 positions matching TRBD1. V shed 6 bases, J shed 9 bases, and the junction held 8 bases outside the gene matches. The CDR3 spans 14 residues. The germline V gene has CDR1 MNHEY and CDR2 SMNVEV (reference sequence).

V is TRBV30 and J is TRBJ2-7; TRBD2 matches at 8 bases. J gave up 2 bases and V 6 bases, and 3 bases lay outside the gene matches. In germline, CDR1 is GTSNPN, CDR2 SVGIG (reference sequence). The CDR3 contains 12 residues. The CDR3, as DNA: TGTGCCTGTCTAGCGGGTCCCTACGAGCAGTACTTC. This encodes CACLAGPYEQYF. The variable domain in full, completed from reference TRBV30 and TRBJ2-7, reads SQTIHQWPATLVQPVGSPLSLECTVEGTSNPNLYWYRQAAGRGLQLLFYSVGIGQISSEVPQNLSASRPQDRQFILSSKKLLLSDSGFYLCACLAGPYEQYFGPGTRLTVT.

The V call is TRBV4-2, the J call TRBJ2-2; a weak D match, TRBD2 (5 bases). CDR3 length: 12 amino acids. Germline V gene sequence: CDR1 LGHNA, CDR2 YNFKEQ. V shed 5 bases and J shed 5 bases, with 6 bases lying between them. The CDR3 spells CASSGGTGELFF. For the CDR3, the DNA is TGTGCCAGCAGCGGCGGGACCGGGGAGCTGTTTTTT.

The chain has TRBV10-3 and TRBJ1-6, with D hard to call. Trimming shortened V by 0 bases and J by 8 bases, and 17 bases separated the two germline ends. From germline, CDR1 is ENHRY and CDR2 SYGVKD. The CDR3 is 17 amino acids. CDR3 sequence reads: CAISESPSVSRDSPLHF. Here the CDR3 DNA reads TGTGCCATCAGTGAGTCCCCATCGGTTTCGCGGGATTCACCCCTCCACTTT.

This clone was detected a few times. The chain couples TRBV4-1 to TRBJ2-7; 16 bases fit TRBD2. This CDR3 region has 19 residues. Per the germline V gene, CDR1 is MGHRA and CDR2 is YSYEKL. V was clipped by 3 bases and J by 2 bases; unmatched bases: 10. The chain's CDR3 is CASSQGTIGTSGRAYEQYF. Here the CDR3 DNA reads TGCGCCAGCAGCCAGGGGACTATCGGGACTAGCGGGAGGGCCTACGAGCAGTACTTC.

The rearrangement joins TRBV19 to TRBJ1-5; D unclear. Germline lookup yields CDR1 LNHDA and CDR2 SQIVND (reference sequence). Trimming cost V 4 bases and J 0 bases, with 10 bases left between them. The CDR3 is 15 amino acids. The CDR3: CASSTEPRSNQPQHF. DNA for the CDR3: TGTGCCAGTAGTACCGAGCCCCGTAGCAATCAGCCCCAGCATTTT.

This chain links TRBV2 with TRBJ1-2, with 8 positions matching TRBD1. The CDR3 consists of 14 residues. Looked up from germline, CDR1 is SNHLY and CDR2 is FYNNEI. J was trimmed by 0 bases and V by 7 bases; bases with no gene match: 4. CDR3 nucleotides: TGTGCCAGCAAAGGGACAGGACCTAACTATGGCTACACCTTC. It is translated as CASKGTGPNYGYTF.

The CDR3 region is CASRSQGGGKLFF. In DNA form, the CDR3 reads TGTGCCAGCAGAAGCCAGGGAGGAGGAAAACTGTTTTTT. The rearrangement uses TRBV2 and TRBJ1-4; D is perhaps TRBD1 (5 bases). Looked up from germline, CDR1 is SNHLY and CDR2 is FYNNEI. The length of the CDR3 is 13 residues. The V gene lost 6 bases and the J gene lost 10 bases, with 15 bases spanning the gap.

The V gene is TRBV6-6, the J gene TRBJ1-4; the match to TRBD1 covers 8 bases. V trimming: 5 bases; J trimming: 7 bases; junction bases outside the gene matches: 9. Germline V lookup: CDR1 MNHNY, CDR2 SVGAGI (reference sequence). This CDR3 contains 15 residues. For the CDR3, the DNA is TGTGCCAGCAGTCGTGGACAGGGTGTAAGTGAAAAACTGTTTTTT. Its protein product is CASSRGQGVSEKLFF.

The chain has TRBV27 and TRBJ2-7, with 7 bases fitting TRBD2. Per germline, CDR1 MNHEY and CDR2 SMNVEV (reference sequence). Losses at the gene ends were 5 bases for V and 0 bases for J; bases not matched to a gene: 7. This CDR3 contains 15 residues. CDR3 coding DNA: TGTGCCAGCAGTAAGGCTAGCGGTTCCTCCTACGAGCAGTACTTC. Translated: CASSKASGSSYEQYF.

V and J are TRBV2 and TRBJ2-7; D is undetermined. CDR3 size: 10 residues. The germline V and J ends were trimmed by 8 bases and 4 bases, with 6 bases remaining between them. CDR1 and CDR2 (germline): SNHLY, FYNNEI. The CDR3 spells CASGPYEQYF. The DNA of the CDR3 is TGTGCCAGCGGGCCGTACGAGCAGTACTTC.